Listed below are T cell receptor beta chains from one sample, sequenced in a study of T cell responses to AZD1222 COVID-19 vaccine. Method: immunoSEQ multiplex PCR; TCRdb's copy keeps in-frame clones and lacks some. The sample yields 98,000 or so clones, about nine tenths seen once. Sample: peripheral blood, taken 28 days after the second AZD1222 dose. Every receptor here comes from an adult who received the AZD1222 COVID-19 vaccine. Each CDR3 is given with its conserved first and last residue. D genes are given only for firm matches. Clone size is shown for a subset of rows, as once, few, many or a class of expanded clone.

V gene: TRBV27
J gene: TRBJ1-1
clone size: -
D gene: -
CDR3 DNA: TGTGCCAGCAGCCTCGGGGGGATGGTAGCTGAAGCTTTCTTT
CDR3 protein: CASSLGGMVAEAFF

V gene: TRBV7-9
J gene: TRBJ1-2
clone size: once
D gene: -
CDR3 DNA: TGTGCCAGCAGCCCCCCAGGGCAGGGTAACTATGGCTACACCTTC
CDR3 protein: CASSPPGQGNYGYTF

V gene: TRBV6-1
J gene: TRBJ1-1
clone size: once
D gene: TRBD1
CDR3 DNA: TGTGCCAGCAGTGAGCCTTGGACAGGGAGCACTGAAGCTTTCTTT
CDR3 protein: CASSEPWTGSTEAFF

V gene: TRBV25-1
J gene: TRBJ2-2
clone size: -
D gene: TRBD1
CDR3 DNA: TGTGCCAGCAGGCCGGGACAGGGGTCGAACACCGGGGAGCTGTTTTTT
CDR3 protein: CASRPGQGSNTGELFF

V gene: TRBV29-1
J gene: TRBJ1-1
clone size: -
D gene: -
CDR3 DNA: TGCAGCGTTAACAGGGAGCCGGACACTGAAGCTTTCTTT
CDR3 protein: CSVNREPDTEAFF

V gene: TRBV6-2/TRBV6-3
J gene: TRBJ2-1
clone size: -
D gene: TRBD2
CDR3 DNA: TGTGCCAGCAGCCCCTGGGCGGGAGATTCCTACAATGAGCAGTTCTTC
CDR3 protein: CASSPWAGDSYNEQFF

V gene: TRBV27
J gene: TRBJ1-2
clone size: -
D gene: -
CDR3 DNA: TGTGCCACCTGGACAGTTCTATTTGACTATGGCTACACCTTC
CDR3 protein: CATWTVLFDYGYTF

V gene: TRBV5-5
J gene: TRBJ1-3
clone size: -
D gene: TRBD1
CDR3 DNA: TGTGCCAGCAGCGTGGACAGGCTCTCTGGAAACACCATATATTTT
CDR3 protein: CASSVDRLSGNTIYF

V gene: TRBV6-5
J gene: TRBJ1-4
clone size: once
D gene: -
CDR3 DNA: TGTGCCAGCAGTTACTCCGGGGCGTCCGCTGAAAAACTGTTTTTT
CDR3 protein: CASSYSGASAEKLFF

V gene: TRBV5-1
J gene: TRBJ1-4
clone size: -
D gene: -
CDR3 DNA: TGCGCCAGCAGCTTGGAAGGAAATGAAAAACTGTTTTTT
CDR3 protein: CASSLEGNEKLFF

V gene: TRBV6-6
J gene: TRBJ2-7
clone size: -
D gene: TRBD2
CDR3 DNA: TGTGCCAGCAGTCGGACACGGCCGGGGAGGGAACACTCCTACGAGCAGTACTTC
CDR3 protein: CASSRTRPGREHSYEQYF

V gene: TRBV6-5
J gene: TRBJ1-1
clone size: -
D gene: -
CDR3 DNA: TGTGCCAGCACGCGCCTAAAGGGGGACACTGAAGCTTTCTTT
CDR3 protein: CASTRLKGDTEAFF

V gene: TRBV10-1
J gene: TRBJ2-3
clone size: -
D gene: -
CDR3 DNA: TGCGCCAGCAGTGAGATGTTGGGTATAAAGCAGTATTTT
CDR3 protein: CASSEMLGIKQYF

V gene: TRBV15
J gene: TRBJ2-2
clone size: -
D gene: -
CDR3 DNA: TGTGCCTCGGGTGTATTAGCCGGGGAGCTGTTTTTT
CDR3 protein: CASGVLAGELFF

V gene: TRBV28
J gene: TRBJ2-7
clone size: -
D gene: -
CDR3 DNA: TGTGCCAGCAACCAGGTACCGGGAAAGCAGTACTTC
CDR3 protein: CASNQVPGKQYF

V gene: TRBV5-8
J gene: TRBJ1-6
clone size: few
D gene: -
CDR3 DNA: TGTGCCAGCAGCTTGGCCAATAAGGCACCCCTCCACTTT
CDR3 protein: CASSLANKAPLHF

V gene: TRBV14
J gene: TRBJ2-1
clone size: -
D gene: -
CDR3 DNA: TGTGCCAGCAGCCAAGACAATTACAATGAGCAGTTCTTC
CDR3 protein: CASSQDNYNEQFF

V gene: TRBV2
J gene: TRBJ1-2
clone size: -
D gene: -
CDR3 DNA: TGTGCCAGCACCTCCGGGACAAACTATGGCTACACCTTC
CDR3 protein: CASTSGTNYGYTF

V gene: TRBV5-3
J gene: TRBJ1-3
clone size: -
D gene: -
CDR3 DNA: TGTGCCAGAAGCCTCGGACAGAGCTCTGGAAACACCATATATTTT
CDR3 protein: CARSLGQSSGNTIYF

V gene: TRBV2
J gene: TRBJ1-5
clone size: -
D gene: -
CDR3 DNA: TGTGCCAGCAGTGAAGAAGCGGGGACCTATAGCAATCAGCCCCAGCATTTT
CDR3 protein: CASSEEAGTYSNQPQHF

V gene: TRBV5-1
J gene: TRBJ2-3
clone size: -
D gene: -
CDR3 DNA: TGCGCCAGCAGCTTTCATGAAAACACAGATACGCAGTATTTT
CDR3 protein: CASSFHENTDTQYF

V gene: TRBV30
J gene: TRBJ1-5
clone size: -
D gene: TRBD1
CDR3 DNA: TGTGCCTGGAGTCTCGGGACAGGGCATCAGCCCCAGCATTTT
CDR3 protein: CAWSLGTGHQPQHF

V gene: TRBV30
J gene: TRBJ1-5
clone size: -
D gene: -
CDR3 DNA: TGTGCCTGGAACGCCTGGGGGGGAAGAAATCAGCCCCAGCATTTT
CDR3 protein: CAWNAWGGRNQPQHF

V gene: TRBV28
J gene: TRBJ2-7
clone size: -
D gene: -
CDR3 DNA: TGTGCCAGCGCATCCTACGAGCAGTACTTC
CDR3 protein: CASASYEQYF

V gene: TRBV7-9
J gene: TRBJ1-2
clone size: -
D gene: -
CDR3 DNA: TGTGCCAGCAGCTCGGGGGCCCCCGGGTATGGCTACACCTTC
CDR3 protein: CASSSGAPGYGYTF

V gene: TRBV7-2
J gene: TRBJ1-5
clone size: -
D gene: -
CDR3 DNA: TGTGCCAGCAGCTTAGCGGGGGGGGCAAGACAGACCCAGCATTTT
CDR3 protein: CASSLAGGARQTQHF

V gene: TRBV28
J gene: TRBJ2-7
clone size: -
D gene: -
CDR3 DNA: TGTGCCATTCCGGAGCGGGTGGCCTACGAGCAGTACTTC
CDR3 protein: CAIPERVAYEQYF

V gene: TRBV12-3/TRBV12-4
J gene: TRBJ2-7
clone size: -
D gene: TRBD2
CDR3 DNA: TGTGCCAGCTCGACTAGCGGGGCTTACGAGCAGTACTTC
CDR3 protein: CASSTSGAYEQYF

V gene: TRBV7-2
J gene: TRBJ1-5
clone size: few
D gene: -
CDR3 DNA: TGTGCCAGCAGCGGGTTCTGGACGGCAGACAATCAGCCCCAGCATTTT
CDR3 protein: CASSGFWTADNQPQHF

V gene: TRBV6-2/TRBV6-3
J gene: TRBJ2-6
clone size: -
D gene: -
CDR3 DNA: TGTGCCAGCAGTTACAACTCTGGGGCCAACGTCCTGACTTTC
CDR3 protein: CASSYNSGANVLTF

V gene: TRBV6-5
J gene: TRBJ1-1
clone size: -
D gene: -
CDR3 DNA: TGTGCCAGCAGTTCCGTGGGGGAGGGGAACGCTGAAGCTTTCTTT
CDR3 protein: CASSSVGEGNAEAFF

V gene: TRBV19
J gene: TRBJ1-2
clone size: -
D gene: TRBD1
CDR3 DNA: TGTGCCAGTAGTAGGCAACAGGGGTATGGCTACACCTTC
CDR3 protein: CASSRQQGYGYTF

V gene: TRBV6-5
J gene: TRBJ1-1
clone size: -
D gene: -
CDR3 DNA: TGTGCCAGCAGTCAGGGGAGGGGAACTTTCTTT
CDR3 protein: CASSQGRGTFF

V gene: TRBV30
J gene: TRBJ1-2
clone size: -
D gene: TRBD1
CDR3 DNA: TGTGCCTGGAGTGTACAGGGGCAGGGGGGTGGCTACACCTTC
CDR3 protein: CAWSVQGQGGGYTF